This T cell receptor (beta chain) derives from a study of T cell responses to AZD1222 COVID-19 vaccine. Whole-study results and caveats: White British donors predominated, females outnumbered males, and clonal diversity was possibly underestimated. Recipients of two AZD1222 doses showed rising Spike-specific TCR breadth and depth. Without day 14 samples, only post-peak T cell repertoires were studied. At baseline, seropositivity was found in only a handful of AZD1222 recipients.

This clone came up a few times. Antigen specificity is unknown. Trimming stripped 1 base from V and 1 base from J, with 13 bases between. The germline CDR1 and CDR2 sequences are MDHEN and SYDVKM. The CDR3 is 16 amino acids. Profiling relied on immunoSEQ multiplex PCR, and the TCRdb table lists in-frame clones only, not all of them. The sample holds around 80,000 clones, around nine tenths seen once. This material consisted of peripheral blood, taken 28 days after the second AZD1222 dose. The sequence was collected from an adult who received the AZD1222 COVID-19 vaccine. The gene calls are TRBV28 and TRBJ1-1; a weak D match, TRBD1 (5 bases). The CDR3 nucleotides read TGTGCCAGCAGTTTATTGAACCCCGGGGCGAACACTGAAGCTTTCTTT. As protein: CASSLLNPGANTEAFF.